This is a list of T cell receptor beta chains from one sample in a study of cytomegalovirus exposure and HLA in healthy donors. TCRdb's table, derived via immunoSEQ multiplex PCR, lists solely in-frame clones and lacks some. The sample holds about 91,000 clones, under 75% seen once. The sequencing sample was made of PBMCs. Source of these receptors: a human donor in good health. CDR3s include the opening cysteine and the closing phenylalanine or tryptophan. The D gene is left open where the match is weak. Expanded clones get a size class; other rows say once, few or many, or leave the size out.

>TRBJ2-1|.|TRBV7-9|.
CASSFLTGDEQFF
TGTGCCAGCAGCTTTCTCACGGGGGATGAGCAGTTCTTC
>TRBJ1-1|.|TRBV6-5|.
CASSYSGGTEAFF
TGTGCCAGCAGTTACTCGGGAGGCACTGAAGCTTTCTTT
>TRBJ2-7|.|TRBV5-6|TRBD1
CASSLAGQGSEQYF
TGTGCCAGCAGCTTGGCCGGACAGGGTTCCGAGCAGTACTTC
>TRBJ2-1|once|TRBV6-8|.
CASSDPRQGGNEQFF
TGTGCCAGCAGCGACCCCAGACAGGGAGGCAATGAGCAGTTCTTC
>TRBJ1-4|.|TRBV11-3|TRBD1
CASSLKQGAISTNEKLFF
TGTGCCAGCAGCCTAAAACAGGGGGCCATCTCAACTAATGAAAAACTGTTTTTT
>TRBJ1-3|.|TRBV5-1|TRBD1
CASSSGGTSGNTIYF
TGCGCCAGCAGCTCAGGGGGTACTTCTGGAAACACCATATATTTT
>TRBJ2-5|once|TRBV18|.
CASSPGSNGETQYF
TGTGCCAGCTCACCAGGCAGCAACGGGGAGACCCAGTACTTC
>TRBJ1-1|.|TRBV6-5|.
CASSQQNTEAFF
TGTGCCAGCAGCCAACAGAACACTGAAGCTTTCTTT
>TRBJ2-4|few|TRBV5-1|.
CASSASGWGQNIQYF
TGCGCCAGCAGCGCGTCAGGTTGGGGGCAAAACATTCAGTACTTC
>TRBJ1-1|once|TRBV19|.
CASNADTEAFF
TGTGCCAGTAACGCAGACACTGAAGCTTTCTTT
>TRBJ1-6|.|TRBV19|TRBD1
CATGTGAGNSPLHF
TGTGCCACCGGGACAGGGGCAGGTAATTCACCCCTCCACTTT
>TRBJ2-7|.|TRBV7-3|.
CASSLGGRDSYEQYF
TGTGCCAGCAGCTTAGGTGGCCGGGACTCCTACGAGCAGTACTTC
>TRBJ2-6|few|TRBV9|.
CASSLTGSGANVLTF
TGTGCCAGCAGCTTGACAGGCTCTGGGGCCAACGTCCTGACTTTC
>TRBJ2-1|.|TRBV7-3|TRBD1
CASSKEGRGLGEQFF
TGTGCCAGCAGCAAAGAGGGCAGGGGGCTGGGTGAGCAGTTCTTC
>TRBJ2-2|.|TRBV7-9|TRBD1
CASRFNRDRGTGELFF
TGTGCCAGCAGATTTAACCGGGACAGGGGCACCGGGGAGCTGTTTTTT
>TRBJ1-3|.|TRBV5-6|.
CASSFRQASGNTIYF
TGTGCCAGCAGCTTTCGGCAGGCCTCTGGAAACACCATATATTTT
>TRBJ2-2|once|TRBV6-5|.
CASSPFLAGLGELFF
TGTGCCAGCAGCCCCTTCCTGGCGGGGCTCGGGGAGCTGTTTTTT
>TRBJ2-5|few|TRBV11-2|.
CASRRTSTGETQYF
TGTGCCAGCAGACGGACTTCAACCGGGGAGACCCAGTACTTC
>TRBJ2-7|.|TRBV30|.
CAWSVAGPYEQYF
TGTGCCTGGAGTGTGGCGGGTCCCTACGAGCAGTACTTC
>TRBJ2-2|.|TRBV9|TRBD2
CASSVSAGGPERTGELFF
TGTGCCAGCAGCGTATCGGCGGGGGGGCCCGAACGGACCGGGGAGCTGTTTTTT
>TRBJ2-7|.|TRBV19|.
CASSISSRDEQYF
TGTGCCAGTAGTATATCGTCCCGGGACGAGCAGTACTTC
>TRBJ1-6|.|TRBV6-5|TRBD1
CASSSRDSNSPLHF
TGTGCCAGCAGCTCCAGGGACAGTAATTCACCCCTCCACTTT
>TRBJ2-2|.|TRBV5-1|.
CASSRGDRNTGELFF
TGCGCCAGCAGCCGCGGCGACAGGAACACCGGGGAGCTGTTTTTT
>TRBJ1-1|few|TRBV5-5|TRBD1
CASSPRQGLNTEAFF
TGTGCCAGCAGTCCCCGACAGGGGTTAAACACTGAAGCTTTCTTT
>TRBJ2-5|few|TRBV4-1|.
CASSPEGGAYQETQYF
TGCGCCAGCAGCCCCGAGGGGGGGGCGTACCAAGAGACCCAGTACTTC
>TRBJ2-5|.|TRBV19|.
CASSSRDLKYF
TGTGCCAGTAGTAGCCGGGATTTAAAGTACTTC
>TRBJ2-5|few|TRBV10-3|.
CAISAREPSGTQYF
TGTGCCATCAGTGCCCGAGAACCCTCGGGGACCCAGTACTTC
>TRBJ1-1|.|TRBV5-1|.
CASSLEANTEAFF
TGCGCCAGCAGCTTGGAAGCTAACACTGAAGCTTTCTTT
>TRBJ1-3|.|TRBV7-9|TRBD1
CASSFRQGRAGNTIYF
TGTGCCAGCAGCTTCCGACAGGGAAGGGCTGGAAACACCATATATTTT
>TRBJ2-2|few|TRBV19|TRBD1
CASILTGGTNTGELFF
TGTGCCAGTATCTTGACAGGGGGCACGAACACCGGGGAGCTGTTTTTT
>TRBJ1-2|.|TRBV9|TRBD1
CASSEGRDRNTPNYGYTF
TGTGCCAGCAGCGAGGGCCGGGACAGGAACACTCCTAACTATGGCTACACCTTC
>TRBJ2-1|.|TRBV6-5|TRBD2
CASSQVAGATNEQFF
TGTGCCAGCAGTCAAGTAGCGGGGGCCACAAATGAGCAGTTCTTC
>TRBJ2-2|few|TRBV5-1|.
CASSPTLMDTGELFF
TGCGCCAGCAGCCCGACTCTCATGGACACCGGGGAGCTGTTTTTT
>TRBJ2-7|.|TRBV19|.
CASSQSLIGGYEQYF
TGTGCCAGTAGTCAGTCCTTAATAGGGGGCTACGAGCAGTACTTC
>TRBJ2-3|.|TRBV7-9|TRBD1
CASSQITGGTHTDTQYF
TGTGCCAGCAGTCAAATTACAGGGGGTACCCACACAGATACGCAGTATTTT
>TRBJ1-6|.|TRBV5-4|.
CASSRWGRQDSPLHF
TGTGCCAGCAGTCGGTGGGGGCGCCAGGACTCACCCCTCCACTTT
>TRBJ2-1|few|TRBV7-2|TRBD2
CASSLLAGGTEQFF
TGTGCCAGCAGCTTACTAGCGGGGGGGACTGAGCAGTTCTTC
>TRBJ1-5|few|TRBV30|.
CAWSVSGGGYQPQHF
TGTGCCTGGAGTGTCAGTGGGGGGGGTTACCAGCCCCAGCATTTT
>TRBJ2-7|.|TRBV10-3|.
CAISESVGGVSYEQYF
TGTGCCATCAGTGAGTCGGTAGGCGGGGTCTCCTACGAGCAGTACTTC
>TRBJ2-2|.|TRBV19|TRBD2
CASSIGSGDTGELFF
TGTGCCAGTAGTATAGGTAGCGGGGACACCGGGGAGCTGTTTTTT
>TRBJ1-3|.|TRBV5-5|.
CASSLGQSSGNTIYF
TGTGCCAGCAGCTTGGGACAGAGCTCTGGAAACACCATATATTTT
>TRBJ2-7|once|TRBV15|.
CATSSSGLSSYEQYF
TGTGCCACCAGCAGTTCAGGCCTGAGCTCCTACGAGCAGTACTTC
>TRBJ2-5|.|TRBV4-3|TRBD2
CASSQELAGVGETQYF
TGCGCCAGCAGCCAAGAGCTAGCGGGGGTGGGGGAGACCCAGTACTTC
>TRBJ2-1|.|TRBV18|TRBD2
CASSQRGGAYNEQFF
TGTGCCAGCTCACAGCGCGGGGGGGCCTACAATGAGCAGTTCTTC
>TRBJ1-2|.|TRBV5-6|TRBD1
CASSLLGQGTYGYTF
TGTGCCAGCAGCTTACTTGGACAGGGGACCTATGGCTACACCTTC
>TRBJ2-1|.|TRBV5-1|.
CASSLDNGVIHNEQFF
TGCGCCAGCAGCTTGGATAACGGGGTAATACACAATGAGCAGTTCTTC